The present TCR beta chain was sequenced within a study of T cell repertoires in cytomegalovirus infection. Overall study: Both a matching HLA type and CMV infection were indicated by public TCR beta signatures. Notes on the study in general: There were HLA-C-restricted CMV-specific TCR beta clonotypes dominating the ex vivo response.

The CDR3 has 17 amino acids. CDR1 and CDR2 from the germline V gene are GTSNPN and SVGIG (reference sequence). V lost 2 bases to trimming and J lost 0 bases; unmatched junction nucleotides: 9. TCRdb recomputed calls from the reads with MiXCR, one row per CDR3 protein. This table has under 350,000 distinct CDR3 sequences, 8% to 10% appearing once. Notes on this clonotype: Antigen specificity is unknown.

The rearrangement links TRBV30 to TRBJ2-7, with 11 bases lining up with TRBD2. The clonotype comes from a human donor in good health (CMV status not recorded). Some clones in this sample may be carry-over from other donors' samples. Sequenced material: PBMCs. The CDR3 bases are TGTGCCTGGAGTACCGGGACTAGCGGAACCTACTCCTACGAGCAGTACTTC. Amino acids: CAWSTGTSGTYSYEQYF.